Below, 10 T cell receptor beta chains from the same sample are listed, as sequenced in a study of neurological immune-mediated disorders. Each CDR3 protein gets one entry after TCRdb re-called the 5' RACE reads with MiXCR. Here the sample spans 66,000 or so distinct CDR3 sequences, roughly 5.5% being singletons. The sequenced sample was PBMCs. These receptors originate from a woman in her thirties with multiple sclerosis.

Turning to this clonotype: Given the absence of the conserved phenylalanine or tryptophan at the CDR3 end, a read error is likely. This rearrangement joins TRBV7-2 to TRBJ1-1, with TRBD1 matching over 7 bases. The CDR3 is made up of 14 amino acids. The trim removed 1 base at V and 11 bases at J, leaving 10 bases unmatched. In germline, CDR1 is SGHTA, CDR2 FQGNSA. In nucleotides, the CDR3 is TGTGCCAGCAGCTTAGGGATTGAAGGGACAGACGCTTTCATT. The encoded protein is CASSLGIEGTDAFI.

This clonotype has only a few counts. One junction end does not reproduce the germline sequence, and a read error may be involved. The genes are TRBV24-1 and TRBJ1-5; 7 bases match TRBD1. Germline CDR1 KGHDR, CDR2 SFDVKD. This CDR3 is built from 15 residues. The CDR3 DNA follows: TGTGCCACCAGTGCACACAGGGGCGGGAATCAGCCCCAGAATTTT. It yields the protein CATSAHRGGNQPQNF.

This clonotype came up many times. This sequence joins TRBV20-1 and TRBJ1-1; tentatively, D is TRBD1 (6 bases). The germline gives CDR1 DFQATT, CDR2 SNEGSKA (reference sequence). The CDR3 contains 13 residues. V shed 4 bases and J shed 2 bases, with 11 bases lying between them. The CDR3 DNA sequence: TGCAGTGCTACTGGCAGGGGAAACACTGAAGCTTTCTTT. Amino acid sequence: CSATGRGNTEAFF.

This clonotype was observed many times. V usage is TRBV20-1 and J usage is TRBJ2-1, with 8 nucleotides matching TRBD2. Germline V gene lookup returns CDR1 DFQATT and CDR2 SNEGSKA (reference sequence). V trimming: 4 bases; J trimming: 6 bases; junction bases outside the gene matches: 8. The CDR3 extends over 14 amino acids. CDR3 loop: CSANPGGRSNEQFF. CDR3 nucleotide sequence: TGCAGTGCTAACCCGGGGGGGAGGTCCAATGAGCAGTTCTTC.

This clonotype was seen many times. This chain links TRBV20-1 with TRBJ1-1, with a possible D match to TRBD1 (5 bases). This CDR3 has 14 residues. CDR1 is DFQATT and CDR2 is SNEGSKA in the germline V gene (reference sequence). Trimming removed 6 bases at V and 4 bases at J, with 18 bases between. The CDR3: CSAHSRGVGTEAFF. CDR3 sequence (DNA): TGCAGTGCCCACTCCCGGGGGGTTGGCACTGAAGCTTTCTTT.

Ten or more counts support this clonotype. The rearrangement uses TRBV18 and TRBJ2-7; D unresolved. This CDR3 has 14 residues. V lost 5 bases, J lost 0 bases, and 11 bases lay in between. CDR1 is KGHSH and CDR2 is LQKENI in the germline V gene. CDR3 bases: TGTGCCAGCTCAACAACCGGAAGCTCCTACGAGCAGTACTTC. Translation gives CASSTTGSSYEQYF.

This clonotype has at least ten counts. The V gene is TRBV20-1, the J gene TRBJ2-6, with 7 positions matching TRBD2. Germline V gene sequence: CDR1 DFQATT, CDR2 SNEGSKA (reference sequence). CDR3 length equals 15 residues. V shed 5 bases, J shed 0 bases, and the junction held 4 bases outside the gene matches. CDR3 amino acids: CSAREASSGANVLTF. CDR3 bases: TGCAGTGCTCGGGAGGCGAGCTCTGGGGCCAACGTCCTGACTTTC.

This clonotype was picked up a small number of times. A much larger clone is a single base away; this may be a read error. The rearrangement links TRBV27 to TRBJ2-7; a weak D match, TRBD2 (5 bases). This CDR3 spans 14 amino acids. Trimming removed 3 bases at V and 3 bases at J, with 12 bases between. CDR1 and CDR2 (germline): MNHEY, SMNVEV (reference sequence). CDR3 residues: CASSFRESLYEQYF. The CDR3 DNA sequence: TGTGCCAGCAGTTTTCGGGAAAGCCTCTACGAGCAGTACTTC.

This chain joins TRBV5-1 and TRBJ2-3, with D unclear. This CDR3 region has 18 residues. The V end was cut by 0 bases, the J end by 1 base, with 18 bases between. CDR1 and CDR2 from the germline V gene are SGHRS and YFSETQ. This CDR3 is CASSLGVIPFPGTDTQYF. Written as DNA, the CDR3 is TGCGCCAGCAGCTTGGGGGTGATCCCATTCCCAGGCACAGATACGCAGTATTTT.

This clonotype was counted at least ten times. The V call is TRBV10-3, the J call TRBJ2-7; D possibly uses TRBD1 or TRBD2 (5 bases each). CDR1 and CDR2 (germline): ENHRY, SYGVKD. The ends were cut back, 5 bases at V and 5 bases at J, with 10 bases in the middle. This CDR3 has 12 amino acids. The CDR3 nucleotides read TGTGCCATCAGTCCTCAGGGAGACGAGCAGTACTTC. Translating gives CAISPQGDEQYF.